These T cell receptor beta chains were read from a single sample in a study of CD8+ T cells in alopecia areata. Repertoires were generated with immunoSEQ multiplex PCR, while TCRdb's copy carries only in-frame clones and drops some. The sample has about 110,000 clones; roughly 60% are singletons. The sequenced material came from CD8+ T cells sorted from blood. The receptors stem from a human donor in good health. Both conserved end residues are part of each CDR3. The order of the fields is J gene, D gene, clone size, V gene, CDR3 protein, CDR3 DNA. D genes are given only for firm matches. Only part of the rows carry a size: once, few, many, or a class if the clone is expanded.

J: TRBJ2-5
D: TRBD2
size: -
V: TRBV2
CDR3: CASSPRSGGRHQETQYF
DNA: TGTGCCAGCAGTCCCCGATCCGGGGGGAGGCACCAAGAGACCCAGTACTTC

J: TRBJ2-5
D: TRBD2
size: -
V: TRBV9
CDR3: CASSPTAGGMETQYF
DNA: TGTGCCAGCAGCCCCACAGCGGGGGGGATGGAGACCCAGTACTTC

J: TRBJ2-3
D: TRBD2
size: few
V: TRBV5-6
CDR3: CASSFGLAGTTDTQYF
DNA: TGTGCCAGCAGCTTCGGACTAGCGGGGACCACAGATACGCAGTATTTT

J: TRBJ2-7
D: TRBD2
size: -
V: TRBV5-4
CDR3: CASSLPSGGLYEQYF
DNA: TGTGCCAGCAGCTTGCCTAGCGGGGGCCTCTACGAGCAGTACTTC

J: TRBJ1-2
D: -
size: few
V: TRBV9
CDR3: CASSAGGFDYGYTF
DNA: TGTGCCAGCAGCGCGGGGGGTTTTGACTATGGCTACACCTTC

J: TRBJ2-7
D: -
size: -
V: TRBV4-3
CDR3: CASSQDEAGTYEQYF
DNA: TGCGCCAGCAGCCAAGATGAGGCAGGGACCTACGAGCAGTACTTC

J: TRBJ2-7
D: -
size: -
V: TRBV13
CDR3: CASSPRLGPSYEQYF
DNA: TGTGCCAGCAGCCCCAGACTCGGACCGTCCTACGAGCAGTACTTC

J: TRBJ2-1
D: -
size: few
V: TRBV7-9
CDR3: CASRIYSGPMVF
DNA: TGTGCCAGCAGAATTTACTCGGGGCCTATGGTCTTC

J: TRBJ2-7
D: -
size: -
V: TRBV29-1
CDR3: CSARDLNYEQYF
DNA: TGCAGCGCCCGGGACCTCAACTACGAGCAGTACTTC

J: TRBJ2-7
D: -
size: few
V: TRBV13
CDR3: CASSSAGPRPEQYF
DNA: TGTGCCAGCAGCTCCGCGGGACCCAGGCCCGAGCAGTACTTC

J: TRBJ1-3
D: -
size: -
V: TRBV4-1
CDR3: CASSQDERTLSGNTIYF
DNA: TGCGCCAGCAGCCAAGATGAGAGGACCCTTAGTGGAAACACCATATATTTT

J: TRBJ1-3
D: -
size: -
V: TRBV29-1
CDR3: CSVEDRGVYSGNTIYF
DNA: TGCAGCGTTGAAGATCGGGGGGTTTACTCTGGAAACACCATATATTTT

J: TRBJ2-5
D: -
size: few
V: TRBV4-1
CDR3: CASSRNPRGKETQYF
DNA: TGCGCCAGCAGCCGAAATCCGAGGGGAAAAGAGACCCAGTACTTC

J: TRBJ1-1
D: -
size: -
V: TRBV9
CDR3: CASSVTGTNTEAFF
DNA: TGTGCCAGCAGCGTAACAGGGACGAACACTGAAGCTTTCTTT

J: TRBJ2-5
D: TRBD2
size: -
V: TRBV7-2
CDR3: CASREGLAGGLLETQYF
DNA: TGTGCCAGCAGGGAGGGACTAGCGGGGGGGCTCTTGGAGACCCAGTACTTC

J: TRBJ2-7
D: -
size: -
V: TRBV25-1
CDR3: CASQGGSYEQYF
DNA: TGTGCCAGCCAAGGGGGATCCTACGAGCAGTACTTC

J: TRBJ2-3
D: -
size: -
V: TRBV5-6
CDR3: CASSSTTVVRGDTQYF
DNA: TGTGCCAGCAGCTCGACGACAGTGGTCCGTGGAGATACGCAGTATTTT

J: TRBJ2-4
D: -
size: -
V: TRBV7-9
CDR3: CASRDGAKNIQYF
DNA: TGTGCCAGCAGGGACGGAGCCAAAAACATTCAGTACTTC

J: TRBJ1-1
D: -
size: -
V: TRBV30
CDR3: CAWSVYFGTEAFF
DNA: TGTGCCTGGAGTGTATATTTTGGCACTGAAGCTTTCTTT

J: TRBJ2-3
D: -
size: -
V: TRBV7-9
CDR3: CASSSQTDTQYF
DNA: TGTGCCAGCAGCTCACAAACAGATACGCAGTATTTT

J: TRBJ2-7
D: -
size: -
V: TRBV7-2
CDR3: CASSLVSGDEQYF
DNA: TGTGCCAGCAGCTTAGTTTCCGGGGACGAGCAGTACTTC

J: TRBJ2-2
D: -
size: once
V: TRBV13
CDR3: CASSPGRNTGELFF
DNA: TGTGCCAGCAGCCCGGGGCGGAACACCGGGGAGCTGTTTTTT

J: TRBJ2-7
D: -
size: -
V: TRBV19
CDR3: CASSKDSRPAYEQYF
DNA: TGTGCCAGTAGCAAAGACAGCAGGCCTGCCTACGAGCAGTACTTC

J: TRBJ2-7
D: -
size: -
V: TRBV11-2
CDR3: CASSLLRGRVPYEQYF
DNA: TGTGCCAGCAGCTTATTGCGTGGCAGGGTCCCCTACGAGCAGTACTTC

J: TRBJ2-3
D: -
size: -
V: TRBV5-6
CDR3: CASSQRGDYTDTQYF
DNA: TGTGCCAGCAGCCAAAGGGGGGACTACACAGATACGCAGTATTTT

J: TRBJ2-7
D: TRBD2
size: -
V: TRBV19
CDR3: CASSTGLAVTYEQYF
DNA: TGTGCCAGTAGTACCGGACTAGCGGTAACCTACGAGCAGTACTTC

J: TRBJ1-2
D: -
size: -
V: TRBV6-5
CDR3: CASSSPGGSYGYTF
DNA: TGTGCCAGCAGTTCTCCGGGTGGTAGCTATGGCTACACCTTC

J: TRBJ2-5
D: TRBD2
size: -
V: TRBV30
CDR3: CAWSTGLARAQETQYF
DNA: TGTGCCTGGAGTACAGGACTAGCAAGAGCACAAGAGACCCAGTACTTC

J: TRBJ2-1
D: -
size: -
V: TRBV2
CDR3: CASSELRPGDMYNEQFF
DNA: TGTGCCAGCAGTGAACTTAGACCCGGTGATATGTACAATGAGCAGTTCTTC

J: TRBJ1-2
D: TRBD1
size: -
V: TRBV5-1
CDR3: CASSLFPRTGDYGYTF
DNA: TGCGCCAGCAGCTTGTTCCCCCGGACAGGGGACTATGGCTACACCTTC

J: TRBJ2-5
D: -
size: -
V: TRBV4-2
CDR3: CASSQESPQETQYF
DNA: TGTGCCAGCAGCCAAGAGTCCCCACAAGAGACCCAGTACTTC

J: TRBJ2-1
D: -
size: -
V: TRBV5-6
CDR3: CASSFGYSGTNEQFF
DNA: TGTGCCAGCAGCTTCGGGTACAGCGGCACCAATGAGCAGTTCTTC

J: TRBJ1-3
D: -
size: -
V: TRBV29-1
CDR3: CSVDTGILGYGSGNTIYF
DNA: TGCAGCGTTGATACAGGGATATTGGGATATGGCTCTGGAAACACCATATATTTT

J: TRBJ2-5
D: TRBD1
size: -
V: TRBV4-3
CDR3: CASSQDYRGLSWQSGETQYF
DNA: TGCGCCAGCAGCCAAGATTATAGGGGGCTAAGCTGGCAATCGGGAGAGACCCAGTACTTC

J: TRBJ1-2
D: -
size: many
V: TRBV5-6
CDR3: CASSLAGVYGYTF
DNA: TGTGCCAGCAGCTTGGCGGGTGTCTATGGCTACACCTTC

J: TRBJ2-3
D: TRBD2
size: few
V: TRBV5-6
CDR3: CASSQGLAGDTQYF
DNA: TGTGCCAGCAGCCAGGGACTAGCAGGAGATACGCAGTATTTT

J: TRBJ1-4
D: -
size: once
V: TRBV23-1
CDR3: CASSQRRPGFRDKKLFF
DNA: TGCGCCAGCAGTCAACGACGGCCAGGTTTTAGGGATAAAAAACTGTTTTTT

J: TRBJ1-4
D: -
size: -
V: TRBV13
CDR3: CASSSGREKLFF
DNA: TGTGCCAGCAGCTCCGGCCGGGAAAAACTGTTTTTT

J: TRBJ1-4
D: -
size: -
V: TRBV13
CDR3: CASSIRQLEEKLFF
DNA: TGTGCCAGCAGCATTCGACAGCTGGAGGAAAAACTGTTTTTT

J: TRBJ2-7
D: TRBD1
size: -
V: TRBV13
CDR3: CASSRTGTGDYEQYF
DNA: TGTGCCAGCAGCCGTACCGGGACAGGGGACTACGAGCAGTACTTC

J: TRBJ1-6
D: -
size: -
V: TRBV19
CDR3: CASEENSYNSPLHF
DNA: TGTGCCAGTGAGGAAAACTCCTATAATTCACCCCTCCACTTT

J: TRBJ1-2
D: -
size: -
V: TRBV18
CDR3: CASSPAGNLFYGYTF
DNA: TGTGCCAGCTCACCAGCGGGGAACCTTTTCTATGGCTACACCTTC

J: TRBJ2-5
D: TRBD1
size: -
V: TRBV28
CDR3: CASSLFVTGEETQYF
DNA: TGTGCCAGCAGTTTATTTGTGACAGGGGAAGAGACCCAGTACTTC

J: TRBJ1-2
D: TRBD1
size: few
V: TRBV9
CDR3: CASSVVWDSPEPYGYTF
DNA: TGTGCCAGCAGCGTAGTGTGGGACAGCCCAGAACCATATGGCTACACCTTC

J: TRBJ1-4
D: TRBD1
size: -
V: TRBV13
CDR3: CASSARTGGGDEKLFF
DNA: TGTGCCAGCAGCGCCCGGACAGGGGGCGGGGATGAAAAACTGTTTTTT

J: TRBJ2-7
D: TRBD1
size: -
V: TRBV13
CDR3: CASSIRTGGYEQYF
DNA: TGTGCCAGCAGCATCCGGACAGGGGGCTACGAGCAGTACTTC

J: TRBJ1-2
D: -
size: -
V: TRBV29-1
CDR3: CSVQGPTYGYTF
DNA: TGCAGCGTACAGGGACCAACATATGGCTACACCTTC

J: TRBJ2-1
D: -
size: few
V: TRBV25-1
CDR3: CASSAWDVYNEQFF
DNA: TGTGCCAGCAGTGCCTGGGACGTCTACAATGAGCAGTTCTTC

J: TRBJ2-7
D: TRBD2
size: -
V: TRBV5-4
CDR3: CASSLSAGGPGEQYF
DNA: TGTGCCAGCAGCTTGTCGGCGGGGGGGCCTGGCGAGCAGTACTTC

J: TRBJ2-5
D: TRBD2
size: -
V: TRBV11-2
CDR3: CASSLGLGLAGNQETQYF
DNA: TGTGCCAGCAGCTTAGGATTGGGACTAGCGGGGAACCAAGAGACCCAGTACTTC

J: TRBJ2-7
D: -
size: -
V: TRBV4-2
CDR3: CASSQDRTMGGEQYF
DNA: TGTGCCAGCAGCCAAGATCGGACAATGGGGGGAGAGCAGTACTTC

J: TRBJ2-5
D: TRBD2
size: -
V: TRBV14
CDR3: CASSQVQPGLAGWETQYF
DNA: TGTGCCAGCAGCCAAGTACAGCCGGGACTAGCGGGGTGGGAGACCCAGTACTTC

J: TRBJ2-3
D: TRBD2
size: -
V: TRBV30
CDR3: CAWGSGVRTDTQYF
DNA: TGTGCCTGGGGAAGCGGGGTGAGAACAGATACGCAGTATTTT

J: TRBJ2-7
D: TRBD1
size: -
V: TRBV13
CDR3: CASSGQVRHEQYF
DNA: TGTGCCAGCAGCGGACAGGTCCGTCACGAGCAGTACTTC

J: TRBJ2-5
D: -
size: few
V: TRBV30
CDR3: CAWARAPIQETQYF
DNA: TGTGCCTGGGCGCGGGCCCCAATTCAAGAGACCCAGTACTTC